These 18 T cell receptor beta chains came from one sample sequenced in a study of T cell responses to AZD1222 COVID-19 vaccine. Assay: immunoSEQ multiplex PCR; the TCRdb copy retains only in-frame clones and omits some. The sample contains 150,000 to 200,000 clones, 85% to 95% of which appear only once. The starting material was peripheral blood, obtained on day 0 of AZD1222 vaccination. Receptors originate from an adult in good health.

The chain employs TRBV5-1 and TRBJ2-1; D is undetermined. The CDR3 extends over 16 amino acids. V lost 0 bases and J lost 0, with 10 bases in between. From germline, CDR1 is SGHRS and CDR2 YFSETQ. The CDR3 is CASSLVATASYNEQFF. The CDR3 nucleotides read TGCGCCAGCAGCTTGGTGGCGACGGCCTCCTACAATGAGCAGTTCTTC.

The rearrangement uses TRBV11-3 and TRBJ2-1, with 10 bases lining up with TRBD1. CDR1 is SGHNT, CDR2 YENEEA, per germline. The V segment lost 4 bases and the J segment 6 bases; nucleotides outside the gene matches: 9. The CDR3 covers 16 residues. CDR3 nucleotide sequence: TGTGCCAGCAGCTCCCGTTCCGGGACAGGGGCCAATGAGCAGTTCTTC. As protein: CASSSRSGTGANEQFF.

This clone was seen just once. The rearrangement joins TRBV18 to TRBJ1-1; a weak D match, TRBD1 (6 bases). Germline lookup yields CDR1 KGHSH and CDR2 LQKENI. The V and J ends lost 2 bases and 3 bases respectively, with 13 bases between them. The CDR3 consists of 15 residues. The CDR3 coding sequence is TGTGCCAGCTCACCAAGTACAGGGTCGGACACTGAAGCTTTCTTT. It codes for CASSPSTGSDTEAFF.

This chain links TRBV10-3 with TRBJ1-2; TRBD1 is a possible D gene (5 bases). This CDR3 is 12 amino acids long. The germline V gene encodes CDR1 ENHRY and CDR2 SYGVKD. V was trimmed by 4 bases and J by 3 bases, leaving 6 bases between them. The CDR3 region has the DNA TGTGCCATCAGTGGGGACGACTATGGCTACACCTTC. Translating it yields CAISGDDYGYTF.

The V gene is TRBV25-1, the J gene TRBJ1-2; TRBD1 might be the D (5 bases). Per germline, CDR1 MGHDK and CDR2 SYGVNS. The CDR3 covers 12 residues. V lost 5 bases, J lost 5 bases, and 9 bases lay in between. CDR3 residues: CASSIGVYGYTF. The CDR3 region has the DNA TGTGCCAGCAGTATAGGGGTTTATGGCTACACCTTC.

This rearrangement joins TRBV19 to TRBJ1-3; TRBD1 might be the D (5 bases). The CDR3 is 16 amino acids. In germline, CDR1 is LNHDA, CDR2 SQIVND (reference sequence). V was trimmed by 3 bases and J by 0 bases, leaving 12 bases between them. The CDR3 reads CASSMPAGISGNTIYF. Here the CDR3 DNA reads TGTGCCAGTAGTATGCCAGCAGGGATCTCTGGAAACACCATATATTTT.

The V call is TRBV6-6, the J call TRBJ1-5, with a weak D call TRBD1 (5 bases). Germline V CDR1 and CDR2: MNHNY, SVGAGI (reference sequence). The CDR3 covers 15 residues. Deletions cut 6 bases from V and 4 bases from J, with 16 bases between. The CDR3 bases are TGTGCCAGCAGCCTAGGGGACTTCCGAAATCAGCCCCAGCATTTT. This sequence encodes CASSLGDFRNQPQHF.

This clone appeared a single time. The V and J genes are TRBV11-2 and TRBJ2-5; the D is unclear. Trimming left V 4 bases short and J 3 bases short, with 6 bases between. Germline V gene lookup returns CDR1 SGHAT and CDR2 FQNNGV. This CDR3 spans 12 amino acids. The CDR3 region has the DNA TGTGCCAGCAGCTCATTAGAAGAGACCCAGTACTTC. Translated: CASSSLEETQYF.

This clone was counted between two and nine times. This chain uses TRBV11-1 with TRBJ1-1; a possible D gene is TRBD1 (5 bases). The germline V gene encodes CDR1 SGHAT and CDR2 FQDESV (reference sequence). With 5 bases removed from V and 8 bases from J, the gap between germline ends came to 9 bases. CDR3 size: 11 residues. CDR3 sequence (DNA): TGTGCCAGCAGCGTTCAGGGAGAAGCTTTCTTT. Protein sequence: CASSVQGEAFF.

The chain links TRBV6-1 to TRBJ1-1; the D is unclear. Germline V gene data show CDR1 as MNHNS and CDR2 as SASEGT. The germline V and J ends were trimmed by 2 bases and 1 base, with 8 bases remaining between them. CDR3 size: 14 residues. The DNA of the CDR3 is TGTGCCAGCAGTGAATGGGAATCGAACACTGAAGCTTTCTTT. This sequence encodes CASSEWESNTEAFF.

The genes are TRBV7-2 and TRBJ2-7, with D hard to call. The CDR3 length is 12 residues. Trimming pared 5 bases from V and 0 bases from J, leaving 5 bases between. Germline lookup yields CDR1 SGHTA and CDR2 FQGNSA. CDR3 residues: CASSDNSYEQYF. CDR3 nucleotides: TGTGCCAGCAGCGATAACTCCTACGAGCAGTACTTC.

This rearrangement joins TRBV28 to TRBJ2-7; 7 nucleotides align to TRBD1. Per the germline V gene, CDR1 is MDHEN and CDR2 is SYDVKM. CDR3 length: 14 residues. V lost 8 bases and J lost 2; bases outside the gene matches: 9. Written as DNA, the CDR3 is TGTGCCAGCGGTCGGTCGGGACAGCCCTACGAGCAGTACGTC. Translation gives CASGRSGQPYEQYV.

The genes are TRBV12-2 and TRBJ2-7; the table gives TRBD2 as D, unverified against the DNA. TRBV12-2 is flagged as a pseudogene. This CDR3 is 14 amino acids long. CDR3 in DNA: TGTGCAAGTCGCTTGAGACGGGGGTGGGACGAGCAGTACTTC. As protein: CASRLRRGWDEQYF.

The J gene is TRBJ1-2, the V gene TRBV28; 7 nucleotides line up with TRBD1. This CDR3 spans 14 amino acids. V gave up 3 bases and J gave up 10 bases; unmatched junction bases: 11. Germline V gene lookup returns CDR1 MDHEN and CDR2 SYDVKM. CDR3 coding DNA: TGTGCCAGCAGTTTCTCGGACAGGAAGCGGTCCTACACCTTC. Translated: CASSFSDRKRSYTF.

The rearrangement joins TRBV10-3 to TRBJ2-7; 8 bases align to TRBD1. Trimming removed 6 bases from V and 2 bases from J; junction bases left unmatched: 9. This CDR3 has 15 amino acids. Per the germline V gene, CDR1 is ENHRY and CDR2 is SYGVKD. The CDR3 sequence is CAISQPGQGTYEQYF. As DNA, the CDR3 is TGTGCCATCAGCCAACCAGGACAGGGTACCTACGAGCAGTACTTC.

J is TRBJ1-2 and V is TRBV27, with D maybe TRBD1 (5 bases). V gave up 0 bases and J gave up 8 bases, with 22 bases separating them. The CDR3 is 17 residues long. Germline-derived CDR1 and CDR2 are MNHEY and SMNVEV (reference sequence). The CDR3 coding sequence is TGTGCCAGCAGTTTATCGCAAAGCAACATCAGGGAGATGGGCTACACCTTC. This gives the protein CASSLSQSNIREMGYTF.

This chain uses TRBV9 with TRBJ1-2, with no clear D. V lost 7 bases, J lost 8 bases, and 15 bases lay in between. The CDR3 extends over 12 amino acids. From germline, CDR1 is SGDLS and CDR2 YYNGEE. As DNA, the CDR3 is TGTGCCAGCGGTAGCAGACGGGCCGGCTACACCTTC. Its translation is CASGSRRAGYTF.

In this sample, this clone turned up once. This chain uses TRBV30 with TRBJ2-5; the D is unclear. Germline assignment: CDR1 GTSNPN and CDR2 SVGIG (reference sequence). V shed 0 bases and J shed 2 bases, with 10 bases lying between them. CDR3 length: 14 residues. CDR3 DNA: TGTGCCTGGAGTGTCCCCCCTCAGCAAGAGACCCAGTACTTC. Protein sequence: CAWSVPPQQETQYF.